Listed below are T cell receptor beta chains from one sample, sequenced in a study of technical replicates of blood from a handful of donors. The method was immunoSEQ multiplex PCR; TCRdb's version includes in-frame clones alone and lacks a portion of them. The table records some 77,000 clones, around 90% of them present only once. The sequenced sample consisted of T cells isolated from PBMCs. These receptors all stem from a human donor in good health. The CDR3 runs from the conserved cysteine through the conserved F or W. Rows may omit the clone size; those that give it use once, few, many or a size class.

j_gene: TRBJ2-1; abundance: NA; v_gene: TRBV4-3; CDR3aa: CASSQDKVPRQGQFF
j_gene: TRBJ2-3; abundance: once; v_gene: TRBV9; CDR3aa: CASSAYTGGLLTDTQYF
j_gene: TRBJ2-3; abundance: once; v_gene: TRBV30; CDR3aa: CAWSPGLSTDTQYF
j_gene: TRBJ1-3; abundance: NA; v_gene: TRBV9; CDR3aa: CASSGTGSLTGNTIYF
j_gene: TRBJ2-7; abundance: NA; v_gene: TRBV4-1; CDR3aa: CASGGAGDYEQYF
j_gene: TRBJ2-1; abundance: NA; v_gene: TRBV5-4; CDR3aa: CASSLGSGRISYNEQFF
j_gene: TRBJ1-3; abundance: NA; v_gene: TRBV2; CDR3aa: CASSEREVFTIYF
j_gene: TRBJ2-7; abundance: NA; v_gene: TRBV27; CDR3aa: CASSLESSYEQYF
j_gene: TRBJ2-7; abundance: NA; v_gene: TRBV4-3; CDR3aa: CASSQGTPGNYEQYF
j_gene: TRBJ2-1; abundance: NA; v_gene: TRBV9; CDR3aa: CASSSWDYPPYNEQFF
j_gene: TRBJ2-3; abundance: NA; v_gene: TRBV7-2; CDR3aa: CASSSTRGAKPLF
j_gene: TRBJ2-2; abundance: NA; v_gene: TRBV19; CDR3aa: CASSILAGESSGELFF
j_gene: TRBJ1-2; abundance: NA; v_gene: TRBV28; CDR3aa: CASSTGGEGYTF
j_gene: TRBJ2-3; abundance: NA; v_gene: TRBV4-1; CDR3aa: CASSSRLAVTDTQYF
j_gene: TRBJ1-1; abundance: NA; v_gene: TRBV4-1; CDR3aa: CASSQAGPSREAFF
j_gene: TRBJ1-2; abundance: NA; v_gene: TRBV7-9; CDR3aa: CAARRLGSYTF